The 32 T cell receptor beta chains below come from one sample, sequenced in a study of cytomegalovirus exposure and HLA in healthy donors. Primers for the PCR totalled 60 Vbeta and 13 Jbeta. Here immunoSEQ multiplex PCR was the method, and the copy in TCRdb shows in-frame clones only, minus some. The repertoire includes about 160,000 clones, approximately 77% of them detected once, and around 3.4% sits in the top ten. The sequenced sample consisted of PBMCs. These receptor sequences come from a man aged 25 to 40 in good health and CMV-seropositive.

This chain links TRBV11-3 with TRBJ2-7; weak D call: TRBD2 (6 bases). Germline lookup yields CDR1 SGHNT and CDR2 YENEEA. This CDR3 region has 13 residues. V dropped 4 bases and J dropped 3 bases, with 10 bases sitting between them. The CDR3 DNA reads TGTGCCAGCAGCTCCATGGGGGGCTACGAGCAGTACTTC. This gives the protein CASSSMGGYEQYF.

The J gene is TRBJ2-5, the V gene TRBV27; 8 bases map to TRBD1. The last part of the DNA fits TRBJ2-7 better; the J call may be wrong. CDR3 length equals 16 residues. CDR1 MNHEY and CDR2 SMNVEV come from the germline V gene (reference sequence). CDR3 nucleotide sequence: TGTGCCAGCAGCGCAGGGCCCAACAGGGGGTCCTACGAGCAGTACTTC. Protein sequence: CASSAGPNRGSYEQYF.

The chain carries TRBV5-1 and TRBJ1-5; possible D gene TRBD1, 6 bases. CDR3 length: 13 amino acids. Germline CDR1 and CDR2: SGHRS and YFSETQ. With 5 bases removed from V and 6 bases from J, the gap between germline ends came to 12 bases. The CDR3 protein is CASSYRDPQPQHF. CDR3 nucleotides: TGCGCCAGCAGTTACAGGGATCCTCAGCCCCAGCATTTT.

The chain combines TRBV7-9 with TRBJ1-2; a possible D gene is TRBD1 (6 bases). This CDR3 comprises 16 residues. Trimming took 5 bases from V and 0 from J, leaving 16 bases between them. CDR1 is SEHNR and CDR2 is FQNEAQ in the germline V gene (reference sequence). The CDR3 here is CASSPPGTNSNYGYTF. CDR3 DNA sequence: TGTGCCAGCAGCCCCCCTGGGACAAACTCTAACTATGGCTACACCTTC.

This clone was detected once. DNA of the CDR3: TGCGCCAGCAGCCAAGGACTAGCGGGGGCTGCTGGGGCCAACGTCCTGACTTTC. Its protein is CASSQGLAGAAGANVLTF. This chain connects TRBV4-1 to TRBJ2-6, with TRBD2 matching 12 bases. In germline, CDR1 is MGHRA, CDR2 YSYEKL. The CDR3 is 18 residues long. V was pared by 1 base and J by 2 bases, with 3 bases of the junction left unmatched.

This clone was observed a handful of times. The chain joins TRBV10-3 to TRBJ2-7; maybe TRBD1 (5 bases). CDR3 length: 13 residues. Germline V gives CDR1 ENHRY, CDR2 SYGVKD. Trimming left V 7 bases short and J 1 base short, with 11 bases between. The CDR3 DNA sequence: TGTGCCATCACGCCCCAGGGTTCCTACGAGCAGTACTTC. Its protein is CAITPQGSYEQYF.

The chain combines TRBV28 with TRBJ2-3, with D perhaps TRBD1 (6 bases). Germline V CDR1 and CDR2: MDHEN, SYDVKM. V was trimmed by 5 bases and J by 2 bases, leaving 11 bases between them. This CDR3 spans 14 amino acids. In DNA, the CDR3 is TGTGCCAGCAGTCCAGGGGATATCACAGATACGCAGTATTTT. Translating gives CASSPGDITDTQYF. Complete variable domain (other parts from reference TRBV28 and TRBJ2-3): DVKVTQSSRYLVKRTGEKVFLECVQDMDHENMFWYRQDPGLGLRLIYFSYDVKMKEKGDIPEGYSVSREKKERFSLILESASTNQTSMYLCASSPGDITDTQYFGPGTRLTVL.

Here the CDR3 DNA reads TGTGCCAGCAGCGTTGGTGGACAGATATATAATTCACCCCTCCACTTT. It codes for CASSVGGQIYNSPLHF. The chain uses TRBV5-4 and TRBJ1-6, with a tentative D call TRBD1 (6 bases). The CDR3 contains 16 residues. Germline CDR1 SGHNT, CDR2 YYREEE (reference sequence). V lost 4 bases and J lost 4, with 15 bases in between.

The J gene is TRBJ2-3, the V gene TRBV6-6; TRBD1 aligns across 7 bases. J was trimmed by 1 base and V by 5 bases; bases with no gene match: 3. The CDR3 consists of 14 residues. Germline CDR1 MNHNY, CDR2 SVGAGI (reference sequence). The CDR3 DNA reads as TGTGCCAGCAGTCTCGGACAGGGCACAGATACGCAGTATTTT. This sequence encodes CASSLGQGTDTQYF.

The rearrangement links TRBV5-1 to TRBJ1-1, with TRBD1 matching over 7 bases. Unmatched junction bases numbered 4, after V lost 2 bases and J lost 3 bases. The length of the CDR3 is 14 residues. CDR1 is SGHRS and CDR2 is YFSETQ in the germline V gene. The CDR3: CASSFQGVDTEAFF. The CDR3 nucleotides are TGCGCCAGCAGCTTTCAGGGGGTCGACACTGAAGCTTTCTTT.

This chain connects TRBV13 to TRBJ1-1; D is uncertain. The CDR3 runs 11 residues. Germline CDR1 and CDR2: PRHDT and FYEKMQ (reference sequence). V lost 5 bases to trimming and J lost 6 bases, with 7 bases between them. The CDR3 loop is CASSEGPEAFF. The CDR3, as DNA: TGTGCCAGCAGCGAGGGTCCTGAAGCTTTCTTT. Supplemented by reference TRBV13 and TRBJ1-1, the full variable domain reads AAGVIQSPRHLIKEKRETATLKCYPIPRHDTVYWYQQGPGQDPQFLISFYEKMQSDKGSIPDRFSAQQFSDYHSELNMSSLELGDSALYFCASSEGPEAFFGQGTRLTVV.

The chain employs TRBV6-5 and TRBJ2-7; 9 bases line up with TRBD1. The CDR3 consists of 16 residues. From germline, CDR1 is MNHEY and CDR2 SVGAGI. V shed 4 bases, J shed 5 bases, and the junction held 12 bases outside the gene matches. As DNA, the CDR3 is TGTGCCAGCAGTTTTTGGGGTGGGACAGGGATTCACGAGCAGTACTTC. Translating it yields CASSFWGGTGIHEQYF.

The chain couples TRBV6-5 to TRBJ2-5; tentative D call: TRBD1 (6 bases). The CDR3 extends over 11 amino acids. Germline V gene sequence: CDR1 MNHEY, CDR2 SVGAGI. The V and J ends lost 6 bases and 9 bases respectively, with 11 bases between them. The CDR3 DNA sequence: TGTGCCAGCAGCCGGTCAGGGGCCCAGTACTTC. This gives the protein CASSRSGAQYF.

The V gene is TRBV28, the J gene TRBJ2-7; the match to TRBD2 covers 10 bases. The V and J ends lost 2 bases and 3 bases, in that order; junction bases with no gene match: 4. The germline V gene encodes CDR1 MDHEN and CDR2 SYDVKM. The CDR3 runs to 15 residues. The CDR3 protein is CASSLTSGALYEQYF. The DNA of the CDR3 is TGTGCCAGCAGTTTAACTAGCGGGGCCCTCTACGAGCAGTACTTC.

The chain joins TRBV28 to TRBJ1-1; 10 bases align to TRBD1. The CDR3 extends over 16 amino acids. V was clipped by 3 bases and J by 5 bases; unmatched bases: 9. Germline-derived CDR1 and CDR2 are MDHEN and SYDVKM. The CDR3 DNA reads TGTGCCAGCAGTTTGGGTAGGGACAGGGGTAGGACTGAAGCTTTCTTT. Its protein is CASSLGRDRGRTEAFF.

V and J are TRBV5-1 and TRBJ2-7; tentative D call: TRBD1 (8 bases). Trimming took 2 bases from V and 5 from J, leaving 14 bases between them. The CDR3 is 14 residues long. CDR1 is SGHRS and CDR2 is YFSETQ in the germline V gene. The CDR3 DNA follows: TGCGCCAGCAGCTTAAGTACAGGGGGGGACGAGCAGTACTTC. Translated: CASSLSTGGDEQYF.

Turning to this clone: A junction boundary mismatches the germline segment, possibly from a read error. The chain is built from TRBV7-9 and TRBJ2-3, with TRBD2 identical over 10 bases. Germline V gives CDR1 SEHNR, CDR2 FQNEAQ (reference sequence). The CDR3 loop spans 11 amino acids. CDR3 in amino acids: CASSLGSGGRF. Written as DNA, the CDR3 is TGTGCCAGCAGCTTGGGTAGCGGGGGGCGATTT.

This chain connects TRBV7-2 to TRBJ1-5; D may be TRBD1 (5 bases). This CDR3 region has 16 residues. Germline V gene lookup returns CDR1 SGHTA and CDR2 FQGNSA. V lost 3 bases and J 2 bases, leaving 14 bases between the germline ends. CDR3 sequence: CASSFGGDMRNQPQHF. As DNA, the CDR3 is TGTGCCAGCAGCTTTGGGGGGGATATGCGCAATCAGCCCCAGCATTTT. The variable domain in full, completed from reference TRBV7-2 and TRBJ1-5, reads GAGVSQSPSNKVTEKGKDVELRCDPISGHTALYWYRQSLGQGLEFLIYFQGNSAPDKSGLPSDRFSAERTGGSVSTLTIQRTQQEDSAVYLCASSFGGDMRNQPQHFGDGTRLSIL.

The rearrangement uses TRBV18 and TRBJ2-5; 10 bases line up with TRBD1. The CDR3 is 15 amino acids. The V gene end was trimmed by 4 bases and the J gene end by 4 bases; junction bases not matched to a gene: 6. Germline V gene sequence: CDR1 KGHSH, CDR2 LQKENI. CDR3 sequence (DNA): TGTGCCAGCTCACAACGGGACAGGGGACGAGAGACCCAGTACTTC. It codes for CASSQRDRGRETQYF.

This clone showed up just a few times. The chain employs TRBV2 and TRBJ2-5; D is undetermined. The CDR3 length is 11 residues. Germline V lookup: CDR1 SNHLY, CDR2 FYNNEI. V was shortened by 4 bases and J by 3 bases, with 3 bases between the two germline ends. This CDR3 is CASSGEETQYF. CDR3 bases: TGTGCCAGCAGTGGCGAAGAGACCCAGTACTTC.

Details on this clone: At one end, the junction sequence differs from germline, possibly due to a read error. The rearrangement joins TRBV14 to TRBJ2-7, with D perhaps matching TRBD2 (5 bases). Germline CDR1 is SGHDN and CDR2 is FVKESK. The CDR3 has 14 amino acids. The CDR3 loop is CASNQRGYSYEQYF. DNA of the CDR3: TGTGCCAGCAACCAAAGAGGGTACTCCTACGAGCAGTACTTC.

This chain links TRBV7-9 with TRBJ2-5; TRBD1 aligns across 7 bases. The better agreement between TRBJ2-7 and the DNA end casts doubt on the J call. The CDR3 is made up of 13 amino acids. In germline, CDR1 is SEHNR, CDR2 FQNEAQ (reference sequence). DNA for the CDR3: TGTGCCAGCAGCCCGGGACAGTCCTACGAGCAGTACTTC. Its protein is CASSPGQSYEQYF.

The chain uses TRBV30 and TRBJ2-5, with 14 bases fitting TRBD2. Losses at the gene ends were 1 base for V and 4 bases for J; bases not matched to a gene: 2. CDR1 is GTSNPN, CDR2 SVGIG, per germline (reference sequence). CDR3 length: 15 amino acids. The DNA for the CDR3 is TGTGCCTGGAGTGGGACTAGCGGGGGGCCAGAGACCCAGTACTTC. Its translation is CAWSGTSGGPETQYF.

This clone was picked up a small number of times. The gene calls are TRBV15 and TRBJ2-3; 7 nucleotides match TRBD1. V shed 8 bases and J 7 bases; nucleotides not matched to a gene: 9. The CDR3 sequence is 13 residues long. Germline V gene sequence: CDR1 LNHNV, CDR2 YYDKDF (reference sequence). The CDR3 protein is CATAIEGANTQYF. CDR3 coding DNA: TGTGCCACCGCAATAGAGGGGGCGAATACGCAGTATTTT. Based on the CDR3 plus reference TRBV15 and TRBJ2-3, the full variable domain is DAMVIQNPRYQVTQFGKPVTLSCSQTLNHNVMYWYQQKSSQAPKLLFHYYDKDFNNEADTPDNFQSRRPNTSFCFLDIRSPGLGDTAMYLCATAIEGANTQYFGPGTRLTVL.

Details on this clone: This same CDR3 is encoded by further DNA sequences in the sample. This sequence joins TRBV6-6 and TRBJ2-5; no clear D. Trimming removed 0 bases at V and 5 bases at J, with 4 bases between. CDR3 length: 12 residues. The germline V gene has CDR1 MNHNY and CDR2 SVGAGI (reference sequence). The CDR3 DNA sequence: TGTGCCAGCAGTTACTCGAGGGAGACCCAGTACTTC. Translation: CASSYSRETQYF.

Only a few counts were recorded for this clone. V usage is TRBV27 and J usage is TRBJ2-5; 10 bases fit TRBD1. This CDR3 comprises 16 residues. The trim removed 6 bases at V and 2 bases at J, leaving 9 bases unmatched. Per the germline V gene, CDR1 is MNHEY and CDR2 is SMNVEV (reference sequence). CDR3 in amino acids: CASRPTGGTGQETQYF. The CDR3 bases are TGTGCCAGCAGACCGACAGGGGGCACGGGACAAGAGACCCAGTACTTC.

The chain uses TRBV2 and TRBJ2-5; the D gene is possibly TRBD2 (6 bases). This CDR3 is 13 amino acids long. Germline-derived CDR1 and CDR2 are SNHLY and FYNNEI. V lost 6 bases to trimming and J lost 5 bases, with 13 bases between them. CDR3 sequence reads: CASSKGTGETQYF. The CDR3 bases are TGTGCCAGCAGCAAAGGGACTGGGGAGACCCAGTACTTC.

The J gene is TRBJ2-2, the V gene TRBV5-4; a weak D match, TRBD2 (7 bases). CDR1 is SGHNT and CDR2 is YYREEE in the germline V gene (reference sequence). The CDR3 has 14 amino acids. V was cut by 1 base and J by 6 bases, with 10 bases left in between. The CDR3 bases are TGTGCCAGCAGCTTGAAGGGGGGGTCCGGGGAGCTGTTTTTT. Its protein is CASSLKGGSGELFF. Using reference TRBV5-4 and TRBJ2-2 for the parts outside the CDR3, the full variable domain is ETGVTQSPTHLIKTRGQQVTLRCSSQSGHNTVSWYQQALGQGPQFIFQYYREEENGRGNFPPRFSGLQFPNYSSELNVNALELDDSALYLCASSLKGGSGELFFGEGSRLTVL.

The CDR3 coding sequence is TGTGCCTGGAGCCCCGTGGGGCAGGGGAGAGAAAAACTGTTTTTT. It specifies CAWSPVGQGREKLFF. The chain couples TRBV30 to TRBJ1-4, with D possibly matching TRBD1 (6 bases). The germline CDR1 and CDR2 sequences are GTSNPN and SVGIG (reference sequence). The CDR3 loop spans 15 amino acids. Between the trimmed V and J ends, which lost 3 bases and 8 bases, there was a span of 19 bases. The full variable domain, with the rest looked up from reference TRBV30 and TRBJ1-4, is SQTIHQWPATLVQPVGSPLSLECTVEGTSNPNLYWYRQAAGRGLQLLFYSVGIGQISSEVPQNLSASRPQDRQFILSSKKLLLSDSGFYLCAWSPVGQGREKLFFGSGTQLSVL.

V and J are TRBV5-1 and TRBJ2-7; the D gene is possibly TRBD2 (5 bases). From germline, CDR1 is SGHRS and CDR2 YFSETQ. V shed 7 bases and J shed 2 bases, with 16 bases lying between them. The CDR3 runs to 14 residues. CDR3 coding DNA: TGCGCCAGCCGGGCAGCGGAATCCACCTACGAGCAGTACTTC. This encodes CASRAAESTYEQYF.

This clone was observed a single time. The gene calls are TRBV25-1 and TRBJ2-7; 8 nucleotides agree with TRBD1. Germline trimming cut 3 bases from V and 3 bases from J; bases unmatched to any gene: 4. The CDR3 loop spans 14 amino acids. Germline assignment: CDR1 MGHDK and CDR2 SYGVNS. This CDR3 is CASSDRGQGYEQYF. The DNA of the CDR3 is TGTGCCAGCAGTGACAGGGGGCAAGGCTACGAGCAGTACTTC.

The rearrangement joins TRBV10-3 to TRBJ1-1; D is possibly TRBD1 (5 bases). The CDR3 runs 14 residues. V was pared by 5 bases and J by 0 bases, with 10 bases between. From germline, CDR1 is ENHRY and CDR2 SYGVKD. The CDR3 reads CAISQGHLNTEAFF. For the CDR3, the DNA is TGTGCCATCAGTCAAGGACATTTGAACACTGAAGCTTTCTTT.